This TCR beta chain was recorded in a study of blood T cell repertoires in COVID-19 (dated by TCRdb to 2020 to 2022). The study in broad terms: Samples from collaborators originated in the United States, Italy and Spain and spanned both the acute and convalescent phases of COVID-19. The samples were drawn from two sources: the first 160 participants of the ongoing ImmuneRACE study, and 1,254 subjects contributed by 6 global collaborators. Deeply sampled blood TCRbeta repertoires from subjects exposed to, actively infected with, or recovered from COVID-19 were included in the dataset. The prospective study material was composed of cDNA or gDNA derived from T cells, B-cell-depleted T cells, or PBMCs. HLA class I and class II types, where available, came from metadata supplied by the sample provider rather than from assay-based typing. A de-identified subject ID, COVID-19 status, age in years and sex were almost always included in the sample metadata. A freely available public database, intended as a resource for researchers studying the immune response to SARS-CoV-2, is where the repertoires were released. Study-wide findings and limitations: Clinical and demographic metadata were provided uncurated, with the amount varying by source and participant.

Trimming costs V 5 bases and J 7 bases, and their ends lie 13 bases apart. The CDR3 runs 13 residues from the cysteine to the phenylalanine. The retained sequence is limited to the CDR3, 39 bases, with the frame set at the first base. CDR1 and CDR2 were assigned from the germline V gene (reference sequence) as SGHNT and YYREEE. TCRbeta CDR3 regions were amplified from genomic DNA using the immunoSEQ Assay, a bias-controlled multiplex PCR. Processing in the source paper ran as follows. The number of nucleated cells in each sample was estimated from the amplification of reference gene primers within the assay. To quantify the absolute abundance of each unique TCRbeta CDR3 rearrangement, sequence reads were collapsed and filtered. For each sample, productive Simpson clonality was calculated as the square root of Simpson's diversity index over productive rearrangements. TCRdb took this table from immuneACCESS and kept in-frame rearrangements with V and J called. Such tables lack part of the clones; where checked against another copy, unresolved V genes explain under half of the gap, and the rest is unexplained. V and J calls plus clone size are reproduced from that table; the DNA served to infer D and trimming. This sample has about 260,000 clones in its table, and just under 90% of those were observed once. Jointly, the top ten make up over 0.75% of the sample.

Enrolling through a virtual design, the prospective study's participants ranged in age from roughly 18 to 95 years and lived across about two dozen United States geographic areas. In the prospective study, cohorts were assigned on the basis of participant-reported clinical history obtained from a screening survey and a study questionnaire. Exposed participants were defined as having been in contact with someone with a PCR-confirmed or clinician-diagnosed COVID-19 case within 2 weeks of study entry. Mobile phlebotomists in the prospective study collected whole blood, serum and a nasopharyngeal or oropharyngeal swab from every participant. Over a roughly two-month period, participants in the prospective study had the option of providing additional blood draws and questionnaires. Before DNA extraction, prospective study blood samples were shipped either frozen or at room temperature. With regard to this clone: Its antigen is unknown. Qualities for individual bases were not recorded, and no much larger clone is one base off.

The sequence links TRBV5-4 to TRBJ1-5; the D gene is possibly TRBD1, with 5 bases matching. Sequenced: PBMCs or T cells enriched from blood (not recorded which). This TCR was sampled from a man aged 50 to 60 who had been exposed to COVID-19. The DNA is TGTGCCAGCAGGCGCAGGGTCAGGCAGCCCCAGCATTTT. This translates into CASRRRVRQPQHF.